This T cell receptor beta chain was observed in a study of blood T cell repertoires in COVID-19. Background on the study: Some COVID-19 samples were acute and others convalescent; all came from the United States, Italy and Spain. In each case, the material was cDNA or gDNA derived from T cells, B-cell-depleted T cells, or PBMCs.

Germline assignment: CDR1 KGHSH and CDR2 LQKENI. V lost 0 bases and J lost 0, with 9 bases in between. The CDR3 sequence is 16 residues long. Per the study methods: Reference gene primer amplification in the assay estimated nucleated cell counts. Measured with immunoSEQ multiplex PCR; TCRdb has only the in-frame clones, and not every one. V and J calls plus clone size are reproduced from that table; the DNA served to infer D and trimming. The repertoire holds about 160,000 clones, with around nine tenths as singletons. Patients from Seattle were sampled longitudinally, starting during active infection.

This chain connects TRBV18 to TRBJ2-1, with D unclear. Sequencing was done on a sample of peripheral blood. This receptor was taken from a woman in her seventies with COVID-19, enrolled during active disease. CDR3 nucleotide sequence: TGTGCCAGCTCACCACCGGGCCTTAGCTCCTACAATGAGCAGTTCTTC. Translated: CASSPPGLSSYNEQFF.